This TCR beta chain was retrieved from a study of CXCR3-negative and CXCR3-positive naive CD8 T cells. The CDR3 runs to 13 residues. The germline gives CDR1 LNHNV, CDR2 YYDKDF (reference sequence). The study's findings and limits: The study found more hydrophobic TRB CDR3s in CXCR3-positive naive cells than in CXCR3-negative naive cells. Cryopreservation partially decreased CXCR3 expression, and most assays used fresh PBMCs.

The TRB cDNA libraries were prepared by 5' RACE with UMI labels. Using the 5' RACE reads, TCRdb records one entry per CDR3 protein without DNA. This listing includes 84,000 or so distinct CDR3 sequences. Concerning this clonotype: Antigen: not known.

The chain links TRBV15 to TRBJ1-1. Sequencing used naive CXCR3+ CD8+ T cells from blood. The subset is: CD45RO-CCR7+CD27+CD95- naive CD8+ T cells expressing CXCR3 (TNR3+). The origin of this receptor is a human donor in good health. Some clones in this sample may be carry-over from other donors' samples. The CDR3 loop is CATSSRQNTEAFF.